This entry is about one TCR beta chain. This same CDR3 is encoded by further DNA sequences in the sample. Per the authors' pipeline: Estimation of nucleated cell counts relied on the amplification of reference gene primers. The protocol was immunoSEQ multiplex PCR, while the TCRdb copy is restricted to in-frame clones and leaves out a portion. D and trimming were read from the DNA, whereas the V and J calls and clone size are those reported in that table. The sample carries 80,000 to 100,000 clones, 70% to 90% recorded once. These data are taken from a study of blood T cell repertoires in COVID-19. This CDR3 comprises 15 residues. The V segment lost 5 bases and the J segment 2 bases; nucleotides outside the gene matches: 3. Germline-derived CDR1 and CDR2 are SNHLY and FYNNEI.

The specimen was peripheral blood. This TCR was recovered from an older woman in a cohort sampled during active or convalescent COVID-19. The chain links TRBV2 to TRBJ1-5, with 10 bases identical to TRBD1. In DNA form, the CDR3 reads TGTGCCAGCAGTCCCGGGACAGGGGGCAATCAGCCCCAGCATTTT. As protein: CASSPGTGGNQPQHF.